The clone carrying this TCR beta chain was observed a handful of times. This specimen comes from a study of early T cells in non-severe SARS-CoV-2 infection. TCRdb called the 5' RACE reads again in MiXCR, with one record for every CDR3 protein. The data show tens of thousands of distinct CDR3 sequences, 10% seen once. J lost 9 bases, V lost 0 bases, and 7 bases had no gene match. CDR3 size: 15 residues. Germline CDR1 reads SGHRS; CDR2 reads YFSETQ. The receptor's source is an adult who was a healthcare worker with PCR-confirmed SARS-CoV-2 infection or an uninfected control (not recorded which). The gene calls are TRBV5-1 and TRBJ2-1; 9 positions match TRBD2. Sequencing was carried out using whole blood. The chain's CDR3 is CASSLAEGLAGEQFF. The DNA of the CDR3 is TGCGCCAGCAGCTTGGCGGAGGGACTAGCCGGTGAGCAGTTCTTC.